Below are 12 T cell receptor beta chains sequenced from a single sample in a study of cytomegalovirus exposure and HLA in healthy donors. In the PCR, 60 Vbeta and 13 Jbeta primers were used. Assay: immunoSEQ multiplex PCR; the TCRdb copy retains only in-frame clones and omits some. The data hold 150,000 to 200,000 clones, with approximately 78% observed a single time. Sequencing was performed on PBMCs. All receptors come from a woman in her 50s in good health and CMV-seropositive.

The chain employs TRBV18 and TRBJ1-3, with 7 bases fitting TRBD1. The CDR3 has 14 amino acids. Unmatched junction bases numbered 6, after V lost 8 bases and J lost 2 bases. Germline CDR1 and CDR2: KGHSH and LQKENI. For the CDR3, the DNA is TGTGCCAGCCTAGGGGGCACCGCTGGAAACACCATATATTTT. It translates to CASLGGTAGNTIYF.

V is TRBV10-3 and J is TRBJ2-2; D is uncertain. V dropped 0 bases and J dropped 5 bases, with 7 bases sitting between them. Germline CDR1 and CDR2: ENHRY and SYGVKD. This CDR3 region has 14 residues. Here the CDR3 DNA reads TGTGCCATCAGTGAGTCGTTGTTAACCGGGGAGCTGTTTTTT. Its protein is CAISESLLTGELFF.

This chain uses TRBV2 with TRBJ1-6; 8 bases agree with TRBD1. V lost 9 bases to trimming and J lost 9 bases; unmatched junction nucleotides: 7. The CDR3 sequence is 13 residues long. Germline assignment: CDR1 SNHLY and CDR2 FYNNEI. CDR3 loop: CASHIRGRSPLHF. CDR3 bases: TGTGCCAGTCATATCAGGGGGCGTTCACCCCTCCACTTT.

Of note for this clone: A much larger clonotype is one base distant, so this may be a read error. This CDR3 is CASSSGTGNYGYTF. In nucleotides, the CDR3 is TGTGCCAGCAGCTCCGGGACAGGGAACTATGGCTACACCTTC. The chain joins TRBV7-9 to TRBJ1-2, with 9 bases aligning to TRBD1. The V and J ends lost 4 bases and 2 bases, in that order; junction bases with no gene match: 2. Looked up from germline, CDR1 is SEHNR and CDR2 is FQNEAQ (reference sequence). This CDR3 comprises 14 residues.

As DNA, the CDR3 is TGTGCCTGGAGCCCAAGGGGTTTGAACACCGGGGAGCTGTTTTTT. This sequence encodes CAWSPRGLNTGELFF. The V and J genes are TRBV30 and TRBJ2-2, with TRBD1 as a possible D gene (5 bases). The length of the CDR3 is 15 residues. Trimming cost V 3 bases and J 1 base, with 12 bases left between them. In germline, CDR1 is GTSNPN, CDR2 SVGIG (reference sequence).

The rearrangement joins TRBV11-2 to TRBJ1-1; 8 bases are a match to TRBD1. The CDR3 consists of 15 residues. Looked up from germline, CDR1 is SGHAT and CDR2 is FQNNGV. J lost 5 bases, V lost 1 base, and 6 bases had no gene match. The CDR3 region is CASSLADRGGTEAFF. CDR3 nucleotides: TGTGCCAGCAGCTTAGCCGACAGGGGAGGGACTGAAGCTTTCTTT.

Worth noting for this clone: A junction end diverges from the germline sequence, so it may reflect a read error. This sequence joins TRBV7-9 and TRBJ1-1; no definite D call. The CDR3 consists of 15 residues. Germline V gives CDR1 SEHNR, CDR2 FQNEAQ (reference sequence). The CDR3 sequence: CSSHGRPGEDIEAFF. CDR3 nucleotides: TGTTCCAGCCATGGGAGGCCAGGAGAAGATATTGAAGCTTTCTTT. Full variable domain (remainder filled in from reference TRBV7-9 and TRBJ1-1): DTGVSQNPRHKITKRGQNVTFRCDPISEHNRLYWYRQTLGQGPEFLTYFQNEAQLEKSRLLSDRFSAERPKGSFSTLEIQRTEQGDSAMYLCSSHGRPGEDIEAFFGQGTRLTVV.

The CDR3 sequence: CASGLVLGVEAFF. The CDR3 DNA sequence: TGTGCTAGTGGTTTGGTACTGGGCGTTGAAGCTTTCTTT. The chain links TRBV12-5 to TRBJ1-1; D not certain. Germline-derived CDR1 and CDR2 are LGHNT and FRNRAP. Trimming left V 0 bases short and J 7 bases short, with 9 bases between. The CDR3 length is 13 residues.

In its sample, this clone was seen a few times. The chain combines TRBV5-1 with TRBJ2-5; 12 nucleotides align to TRBD2. V trimming: 3 bases; J trimming: 2 bases; junction bases outside the gene matches: 2. Germline V CDR1 and CDR2: SGHRS, YFSETQ. The CDR3 runs to 15 residues. The CDR3 region is CASSYTSGGQETQYF. The CDR3 region has the DNA TGCGCCAGCAGCTATACTAGCGGGGGGCAAGAGACCCAGTACTTC.

This sequence joins TRBV6-5 and TRBJ2-5, with D maybe TRBD2 (5 bases). V lost 6 bases and J 5 bases, leaving 10 bases between the germline ends. This CDR3 is built from 12 residues. Germline loops: CDR1 MNHEY, CDR2 SVGAGI. For the CDR3, the DNA is TGTGCCAGCAGACGACCGGGGGAGACCCAGTACTTC. As protein: CASRRPGETQYF.

This clone was found once. The chain joins TRBV10-2 to TRBJ2-7; 9 nucleotides align to TRBD1. V was clipped by 11 bases and J by 3 bases; unmatched bases: 5. The CDR3 totals 12 residues. Germline loops: CDR1 WSHSY, CDR2 SAAADI. CDR3 sequence reads: CAGQGPNYEQYF. CDR3 nucleotides: TGCGCCGGACAGGGGCCCAACTACGAGCAGTACTTC.

The chain links TRBV5-1 to TRBJ2-3; possible D gene TRBD2, 6 bases. The CDR3 sequence is 13 residues long. Trimming removed 7 bases at V and 4 bases at J, with 13 bases between. Germline values: CDR1 SGHRS, CDR2 YFSETQ. The CDR3 region is CASSQPGADTQYF. The CDR3 DNA follows: TGCGCCAGCTCCCAGCCGGGGGCAGATACGCAGTATTTT.